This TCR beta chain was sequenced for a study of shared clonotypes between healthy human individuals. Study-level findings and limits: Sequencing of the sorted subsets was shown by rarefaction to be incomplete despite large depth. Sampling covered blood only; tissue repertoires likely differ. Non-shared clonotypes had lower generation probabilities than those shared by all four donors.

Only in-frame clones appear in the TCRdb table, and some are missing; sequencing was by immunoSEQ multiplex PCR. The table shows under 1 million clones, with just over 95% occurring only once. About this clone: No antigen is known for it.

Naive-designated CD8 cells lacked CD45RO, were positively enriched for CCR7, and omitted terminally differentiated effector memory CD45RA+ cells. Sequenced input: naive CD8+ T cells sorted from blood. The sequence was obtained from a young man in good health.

CDR3 protein: CASGRWEKGTEAFF. The DNA of the CDR3 is TGTGCCAGTGGCCGTTGGGAAAAAGGGACTGAAGCTTTCTTT. The V call is TRBV19, the J call TRBJ1-1, with no clear D. CDR3 length equals 14 residues. The ends were cut back, 8 bases at V and 5 bases at J, with 18 bases in the middle. The germline V gene has CDR1 LNHDA and CDR2 SQIVND (reference sequence).